The 26 T cell receptor beta chains listed next were all sequenced from one sample in a study of T cells in narcolepsy. Sequenced by immunoSEQ multiplex PCR; TCRdb stores in-frame clones only, minus some. The sample lists about 27,000 clones, roughly 86% occurring once. Sequencing was carried out using CD45RA- memory CD4+ T cells from PBMCs. Receptors originate from a human donor with narcolepsy.

This clone was detected only a few times. This chain links TRBV6-6 with TRBJ1-4; TRBD1 is a possible D gene (5 bases). The CDR3 is 14 residues long. Germline V lookup: CDR1 MNHNY, CDR2 SVGAGI (reference sequence). V lost 5 bases and J 4 bases, leaving 11 bases between the germline ends. CDR3 region: CASSRDGNNEKLFF. Written as DNA, the CDR3 is TGTGCCAGCAGTCGGGACGGCAATAATGAAAAACTGTTTTTT.

A remark on this clone: Other DNA sequences of this sample code for an identical CDR3. The rearrangement uses TRBV29-1 and TRBJ2-3; possibly TRBD2 for D (5 bases). The CDR3 sequence is 13 residues long. V shed 3 bases and J shed 3 bases, with 10 bases lying between them. Germline CDR1 is SQVTM and CDR2 is ANQGSEA. In DNA, the CDR3 is TGCAGCGTTGATGAGGGTGGGACAGATACGCAGTATTTT. This gives the protein CSVDEGGTDTQYF.

This clone was detected only a few times. The V gene is TRBV28, the J gene TRBJ1-2; possible D gene TRBD1, 6 bases. The germline CDR1 and CDR2 sequences are MDHEN and SYDVKM. V gave up 2 bases and J gave up 7 bases, with 11 bases separating them. The CDR3 is made up of 13 amino acids. The chain's CDR3 is CASSLQRGAGYTF. The CDR3 DNA reads TGTGCCAGCAGTTTACAGAGGGGGGCTGGCTACACCTTC.

The V and J genes are TRBV29-1 and TRBJ2-1; 10 nucleotides match TRBD2. The CDR3 loop spans 13 amino acids. CDR1 and CDR2 from the germline V gene are SQVTM and ANQGSEA. J lost 7 bases, V lost 7 bases, and 7 bases had no gene match. This chain's CDR3 is CSALGLAINEQFF. The DNA for the CDR3 is TGCAGCGCCCTGGGACTAGCGATTAATGAGCAGTTCTTC.

This chain links TRBV4-1 with TRBJ1-5; 7 bases agree with TRBD1. The CDR3 sequence is 15 residues long. The trim removed 2 bases at V and 2 bases at J, leaving 3 bases unmatched. Germline assignment: CDR1 MGHRA and CDR2 YSYEKL. The CDR3 loop is CASSQPDRGNQPQHF. The DNA for the CDR3 is TGCGCCAGCAGCCAACCCGACAGGGGCAATCAGCCCCAGCATTTT.

This clone was counted a few times. The chain is built from TRBV6-1 and TRBJ1-2; no reliable D call. CDR1 and CDR2 (germline): MNHNS, SASEGT. The germline V and J ends were trimmed by 0 bases and 5 bases, with 13 bases remaining between them. The CDR3 sequence is 15 residues long. The CDR3 sequence is CASSEATLRGYGYTF. The CDR3 DNA reads TGTGCCAGCAGTGAAGCGACGCTCCGAGGGTATGGCTACACCTTC.

The V call is TRBV7-8, the J call TRBJ1-1; D is unclear. This CDR3 comprises 13 residues. Germline V gene data show CDR1 as SGHVS and CDR2 as FQNEAQ. The germline V and J ends were trimmed by 2 bases and 0 bases, with 4 bases remaining between them. CDR3 sequence: CASSLTMNTEAFF. The DNA of the CDR3 is TGTGCCAGCAGCTTAACCATGAACACTGAAGCTTTCTTT.

This clone was picked up one time. This rearrangement joins TRBV5-1 to TRBJ1-6; D is perhaps TRBD1 (6 bases). This CDR3 is 14 amino acids long. Germline CDR1 and CDR2: SGHRS and YFSETQ. Trimming cost V 1 base and J 7 bases, with 9 bases left between them. The CDR3 loop is CASSLTGTNSPLHF. The CDR3 nucleotides read TGCGCCAGCAGCTTGACAGGGACGAATTCACCCCTCCACTTT.

This chain uses TRBV18 with TRBJ2-3; 11 positions match TRBD2. Per germline, CDR1 KGHSH and CDR2 LQKENI. V lost 4 bases, J lost 0 bases, and 3 bases stayed unmatched. The CDR3 extends over 16 amino acids. The CDR3 DNA is TGTGCCAGCTCACAACTAGCGGGGGCTAGCACAGATACGCAGTATTTT. Its protein product is CASSQLAGASTDTQYF.

The rearrangement joins TRBV5-4 to TRBJ2-3; D uncertain. The CDR3 runs 14 residues. V lost 4 bases and J lost 4, with 13 bases in between. The germline V gene has CDR1 SGHNT and CDR2 YYREEE (reference sequence). The CDR3: CASSAGGVPDTQYF. CDR3 nucleotide sequence: TGTGCCAGCAGCGCCGGTGGCGTCCCAGATACGCAGTATTTT. Full variable domain (missing parts from reference TRBV5-4 and TRBJ2-3): ETGVTQSPTHLIKTRGQQVTLRCSSQSGHNTVSWYQQALGQGPQFIFQYYREEENGRGNFPPRFSGLQFPNYSSELNVNALELDDSALYLCASSAGGVPDTQYFGPGTRLTVL.

The chain joins TRBV18 to TRBJ1-5, with 7 bases matching TRBD1. From germline, CDR1 is KGHSH and CDR2 LQKENI. V lost 3 bases and J lost 7; bases outside the gene matches: 6. The CDR3 is made up of 14 amino acids. CDR3: CASSPDRELQPQHF. Written as DNA, the CDR3 is TGTGCCAGCTCACCCGACAGGGAATTACAGCCCCAGCATTTT.

The count of this clone is one. CDR3 DNA: TGTGCCAGCAGCCCAGAGGCAGGGGGCAATCAGCCCCAGCATTTT. Translating it yields CASSPEAGGNQPQHF. The chain uses TRBV11-2 and TRBJ1-5; possibly TRBD1 for D (6 bases). The CDR3 is 15 residues long. Germline CDR1 reads SGHAT; CDR2 reads FQNNGV. V shed 5 bases and J shed 2 bases, with 13 bases lying between them.

The table lists this clone with a count of one. The chain employs TRBV5-4 and TRBJ1-2; 10 positions agree with TRBD1. The V gene's germline CDR1 is SGHNT and CDR2 YYREEE (reference sequence). This CDR3 comprises 15 residues. Unmatched junction bases numbered 12, after V lost 9 bases and J lost 4 bases. This CDR3 reads CATGTGVTASYGYTF. As DNA, the CDR3 is TGTGCCACGGGGACAGGGGTGACGGCCAGCTATGGCTACACCTTC.

DNA of the CDR3: TGTGCCAGCAGTCCTTGGACCGGGGAAGTCGGCTACACCTTC. This gives the protein CASSPWTGEVGYTF. V is TRBV27 and J is TRBJ1-2, with D unclear. V lost 5 bases and J 8 bases, leaving 18 bases between the germline ends. Germline CDR1 MNHEY, CDR2 SMNVEV (reference sequence). CDR3 size: 14 residues.

The CDR3 nucleotides are TGTGCCAGCAGCTTGGACAGGGCAACCTACGAGCAGTACTTC. The encoded protein is CASSLDRATYEQYF. The gene calls are TRBV5-4 and TRBJ2-7, with D tentatively TRBD1 (6 bases). The CDR3 totals 14 residues. From germline, CDR1 is SGHNT and CDR2 YYREEE (reference sequence). V dropped 0 bases and J dropped 2 bases, with 9 bases sitting between them.

CDR3 region: CASSQAGSTDTQYF. DNA for the CDR3: TGTGCCAGCAGCCAAGCGGGGTCCACAGATACGCAGTATTTT. This chain joins TRBV4-2 and TRBJ2-3, with a tentative D call TRBD2 (5 bases). Trimming stripped 1 base from V and 2 bases from J, with 7 bases between. Looked up from germline, CDR1 is LGHNA and CDR2 is YNFKEQ. This CDR3 is built from 14 residues.

The chain combines TRBV9 with TRBJ1-2; 8 bases fit TRBD1. Germline V gene lookup returns CDR1 SGDLS and CDR2 YYNGEE. The CDR3 contains 16 residues. The trim removed 3 bases at V and 4 bases at J, leaving 11 bases unmatched. CDR3 sequence reads: CASSAGGQGIVYGYTF. In DNA, the CDR3 is TGTGCCAGCAGCGCCGGCGGACAGGGTATAGTCTATGGCTACACCTTC.

This clone has only one observation. CDR3 protein: CASSFCRQGPFHYGYTF. The DNA of the CDR3 is TGTGCCAGCAGCTTCTGTCGACAGGGACCCTTTCACTATGGCTACACCTTC. The chain carries TRBV11-2 and TRBJ1-2; 7 nucleotides agree with TRBD1. V lost 3 bases to trimming and J lost 3 bases; unmatched junction nucleotides: 13. In germline, CDR1 is SGHAT, CDR2 FQNNGV. The CDR3 length is 17 residues.

The chain recombines TRBV7-5 with TRBJ2-3; the table's D call, TRBD2, was not checked against the DNA. TRBV7-5 is assigned pseudogene status. The CDR3 totals 18 residues. The CDR3 DNA is TGTGTCAGAAGCTTAGCGCAGCAGAGTAGCGGCCGCACAGATACGCAGTATTTT. This codes for CVRSLAQQSSGRTDTQYF.

The rearrangement joins TRBV7-9 to TRBJ2-3; 9 nucleotides align to TRBD1. The CDR3 length is 14 residues. Germline CDR1 SEHNR, CDR2 FQNEAQ (reference sequence). V lost 7 bases, J lost 4 bases, and 6 bases stayed unmatched. The CDR3 here is CASNRQGGADTQYF. DNA of the CDR3: TGTGCCAGCAACCGACAGGGGGGCGCAGATACGCAGTATTTT.

This clone was observed a single time. This chain connects TRBV7-2 to TRBJ1-3; D gene uncertain. The V gene lost 2 bases and the J gene lost 4 bases, with 9 bases spanning the gap. The CDR3 covers 14 residues. Germline CDR1 and CDR2: SGHTA and FQGNSA. CDR3 residues: CASSLTMSGNTIYF. The DNA for the CDR3 is TGTGCCAGCAGCTTAACGATGAGCGGAAACACCATATATTTT.

This clone has just a few counts. The rearrangement links TRBV2 to TRBJ2-1, with D possibly being TRBD1 (6 bases). Trimming took 5 bases from V and 6 from J, leaving 14 bases between them. Germline V gives CDR1 SNHLY, CDR2 FYNNEI. The CDR3 has 14 amino acids. In DNA, the CDR3 is TGTGCCAGCAGTCCTACACAGGGTGGCAATGAGCAGTTCTTC. It translates to CASSPTQGGNEQFF.

This clone has a handful of counts. The V call is TRBV5-1, the J call TRBJ2-7, with TRBD2 matching 13 bases. The ends lost 4 bases at V and 7 bases at J; junction bases unmatched: 8. This CDR3 region has 15 residues. The V gene's germline CDR1 is SGHRS and CDR2 YFSETQ. CDR3: CASSLTGTSGVEQYF. The CDR3 DNA reads as TGCGCCAGCAGCCTCACCGGGACTAGCGGGGTTGAGCAGTACTTC.

V usage is TRBV4-2 and J usage is TRBJ2-7; maybe TRBD1 (7 bases). Germline V lookup: CDR1 LGHNA, CDR2 YNFKEQ. CDR3 size: 15 residues. In DNA, the CDR3 is TGTGCCAGCAACCAAGAGACAGGGAGGTTCTACGAGCAGTACGTC. This gives the protein CASNQETGRFYEQYV.

Written as DNA, the CDR3 is TGTGCCAGTAGTATAAACAGGGAATACGAGCAGTACTTC. Translating it yields CASSINREYEQYF. J is TRBJ2-7 and V is TRBV19; maybe TRBD1 (6 bases). CDR3 length: 13 residues. CDR1 LNHDA and CDR2 SQIVND come from the germline V gene (reference sequence). Deletions cut 2 bases from V and 4 bases from J, with 9 bases between.

The chain links TRBV5-1 to TRBJ2-1; D may be TRBD2 (6 bases). The V end lost 8 bases, the J end lost 3 bases, and 12 bases lay between the germline ends. CDR1 is SGHRS, CDR2 YFSETQ, per germline. This CDR3 is 13 amino acids long. In DNA form, the CDR3 reads TGCGCCAGTGGATTGGGAGGCTACAATGAGCAGTTCTTC. Amino acids: CASGLGGYNEQFF. Together with reference TRBV5-1 and TRBJ2-1, the CDR3 gives the full variable domain: KAGVTQTPRYLIKTRGQQVTLSCSPISGHRSVSWYQQTPGQGLQFLFEYFSETQRNKGNFPGRFSGRQFSNSRSEMNVSTLELGDSALYLCASGLGGYNEQFFGPGTRLTVL.